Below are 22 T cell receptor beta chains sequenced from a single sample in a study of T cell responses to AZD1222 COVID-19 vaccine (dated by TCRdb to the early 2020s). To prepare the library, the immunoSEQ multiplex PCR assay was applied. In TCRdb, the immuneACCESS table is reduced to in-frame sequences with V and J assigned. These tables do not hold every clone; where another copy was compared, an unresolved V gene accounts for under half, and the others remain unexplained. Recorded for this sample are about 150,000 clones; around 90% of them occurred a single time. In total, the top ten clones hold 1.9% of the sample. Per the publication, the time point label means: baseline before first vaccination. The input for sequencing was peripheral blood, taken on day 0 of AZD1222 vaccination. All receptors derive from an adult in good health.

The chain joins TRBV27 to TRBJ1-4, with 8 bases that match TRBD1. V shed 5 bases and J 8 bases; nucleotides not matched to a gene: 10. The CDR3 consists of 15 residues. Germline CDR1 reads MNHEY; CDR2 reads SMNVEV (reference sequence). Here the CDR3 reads CASSPRQGILEKLFF. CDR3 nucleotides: TGTGCCAGCAGTCCCAGACAGGGGATTCTAGAAAAACTGTTTTTT. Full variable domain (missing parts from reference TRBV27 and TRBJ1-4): EAQVTQNPRYLITVTGKKLTVTCSQNMNHEYMSWYRQDPGLGLRQIYYSMNVEVTDKGDVPEGYKVSRKEKRNFPLILESPSPNQTSLYFCASSPRQGILEKLFFGSGTQLSVL.

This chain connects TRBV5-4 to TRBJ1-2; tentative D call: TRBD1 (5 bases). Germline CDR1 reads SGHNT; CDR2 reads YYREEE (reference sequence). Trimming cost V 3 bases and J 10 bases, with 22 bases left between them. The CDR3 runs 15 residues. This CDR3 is CASSWPAGVRGSYTF. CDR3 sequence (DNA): TGTGCCAGCAGCTGGCCGGCGGGGGTTCGCGGTTCCTACACCTTC.

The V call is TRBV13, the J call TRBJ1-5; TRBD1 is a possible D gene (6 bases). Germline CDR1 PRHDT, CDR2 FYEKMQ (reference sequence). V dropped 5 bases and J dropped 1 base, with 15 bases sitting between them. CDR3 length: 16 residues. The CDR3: CASSVSGVGSNQPQHF. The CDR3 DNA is TGTGCCAGCAGCGTATCAGGGGTGGGCAGCAATCAGCCCCAGCATTTT.

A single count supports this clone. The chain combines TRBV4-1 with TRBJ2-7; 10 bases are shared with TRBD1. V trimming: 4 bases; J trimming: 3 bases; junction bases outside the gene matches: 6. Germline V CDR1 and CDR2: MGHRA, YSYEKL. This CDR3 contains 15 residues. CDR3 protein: CASSLWTGGFYEQYF. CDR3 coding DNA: TGCGCCAGCAGCCTTTGGACAGGGGGTTTCTACGAGCAGTACTTC.

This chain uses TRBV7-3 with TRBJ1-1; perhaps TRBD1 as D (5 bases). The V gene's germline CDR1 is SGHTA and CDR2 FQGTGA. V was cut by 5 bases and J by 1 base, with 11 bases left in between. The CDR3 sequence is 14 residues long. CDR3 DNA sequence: TGTGCCAGCAGCCGACAGTGGGGGAACACTGAAGCTTTCTTT. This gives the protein CASSRQWGNTEAFF. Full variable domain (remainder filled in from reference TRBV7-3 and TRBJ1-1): GAGVSQTPSNKVTEKGKYVELRCDPISGHTALYWYRQSLGQGPEFLIYFQGTGAADDSGLPNDRFFAVRPEGSVSTLKIQRTERGDSAVYLCASSRQWGNTEAFFGQGTRLTVV.

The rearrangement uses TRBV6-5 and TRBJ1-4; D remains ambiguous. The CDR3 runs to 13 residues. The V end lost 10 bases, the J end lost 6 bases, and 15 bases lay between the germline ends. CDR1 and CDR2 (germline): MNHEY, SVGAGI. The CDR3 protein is CATRPGIDEKLFF. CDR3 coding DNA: TGTGCCACCCGGCCGGGAATAGATGAAAAACTGTTTTTT.

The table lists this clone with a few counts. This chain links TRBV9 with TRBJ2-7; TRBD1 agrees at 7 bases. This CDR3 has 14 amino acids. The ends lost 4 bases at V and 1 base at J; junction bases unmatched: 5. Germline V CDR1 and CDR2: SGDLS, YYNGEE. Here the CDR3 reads CASSPRDRSYEQYF. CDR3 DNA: TGTGCCAGCAGCCCCCGGGACAGATCCTACGAGCAGTACTTC.

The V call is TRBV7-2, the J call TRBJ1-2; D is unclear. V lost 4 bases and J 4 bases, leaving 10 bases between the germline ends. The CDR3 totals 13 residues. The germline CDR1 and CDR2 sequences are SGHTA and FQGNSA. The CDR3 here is CASSSSGTYGYTF. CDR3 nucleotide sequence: TGTGCCAGCAGCTCCAGCGGAACCTATGGCTACACCTTC.

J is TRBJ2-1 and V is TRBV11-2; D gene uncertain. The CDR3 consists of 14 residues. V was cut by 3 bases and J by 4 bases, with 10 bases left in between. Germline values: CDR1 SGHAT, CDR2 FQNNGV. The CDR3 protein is CASSLGRTYNEQFF. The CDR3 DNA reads TGTGCCAGCAGCTTGGGCAGAACATACAATGAGCAGTTCTTC.

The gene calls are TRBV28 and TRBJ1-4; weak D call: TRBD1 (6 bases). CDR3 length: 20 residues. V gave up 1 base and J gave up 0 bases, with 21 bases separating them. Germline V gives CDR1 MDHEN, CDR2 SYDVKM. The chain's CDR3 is CASSLLIWDTQGSTNEKLFF. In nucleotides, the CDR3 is TGTGCCAGCAGTTTATTGATCTGGGACACCCAGGGGTCAACTAATGAAAAACTGTTTTTT. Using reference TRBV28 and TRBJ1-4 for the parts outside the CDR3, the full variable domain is DVKVTQSSRYLVKRTGEKVFLECVQDMDHENMFWYRQDPGLGLRLIYFSYDVKMKEKGDIPEGYSVSREKKERFSLILESASTNQTSMYLCASSLLIWDTQGSTNEKLFFGSGTQLSVL.

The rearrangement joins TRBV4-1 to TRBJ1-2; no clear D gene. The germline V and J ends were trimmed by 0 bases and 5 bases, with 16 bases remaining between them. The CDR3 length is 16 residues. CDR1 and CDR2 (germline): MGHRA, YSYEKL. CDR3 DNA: TGCGCCAGCAGCCAAGAGCTAACCTCCCCAAGTTATGGCTACACCTTC. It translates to CASSQELTSPSYGYTF.

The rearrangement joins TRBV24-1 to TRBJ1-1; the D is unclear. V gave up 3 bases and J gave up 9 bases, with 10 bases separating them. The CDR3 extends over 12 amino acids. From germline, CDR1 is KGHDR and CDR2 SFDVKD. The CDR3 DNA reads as TGTGCCACCAGTGATCCGGGTGAACAAGCTTTCTTT. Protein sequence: CATSDPGEQAFF.

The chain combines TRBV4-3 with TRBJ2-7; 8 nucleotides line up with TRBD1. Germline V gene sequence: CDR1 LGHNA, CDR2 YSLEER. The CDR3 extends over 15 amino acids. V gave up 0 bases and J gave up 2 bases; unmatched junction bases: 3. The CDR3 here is CASSQEWGQAYEQYF. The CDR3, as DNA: TGCGCCAGCAGCCAAGAATGGGGACAGGCCTACGAGCAGTACTTC.

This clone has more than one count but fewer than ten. CDR3 loop: CASSRRNLRDYEQYF. The CDR3, as DNA: TGTGCCAGCAGCCGACGAAACCTCCGGGACTACGAGCAGTACTTC. V gene TRBV28 combines with J gene TRBJ2-7, with TRBD2 as a possible D gene (5 bases). The CDR3 contains 15 residues. Germline loops: CDR1 MDHEN, CDR2 SYDVKM. V dropped 6 bases and J dropped 3 bases, with 18 bases sitting between them.

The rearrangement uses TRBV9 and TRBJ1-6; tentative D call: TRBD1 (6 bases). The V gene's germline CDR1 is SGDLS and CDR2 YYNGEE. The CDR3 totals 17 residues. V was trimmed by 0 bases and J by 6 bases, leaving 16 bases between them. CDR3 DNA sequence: TGTGCCAGCAGCGTAGCGGGGGGACACAGCATTAATTCACCCCTCCACTTT. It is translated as CASSVAGGHSINSPLHF.

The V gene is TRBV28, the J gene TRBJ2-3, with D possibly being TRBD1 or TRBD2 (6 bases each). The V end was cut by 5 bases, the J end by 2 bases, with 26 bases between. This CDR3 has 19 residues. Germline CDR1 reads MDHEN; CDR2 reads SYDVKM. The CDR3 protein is CASSVPRGGLRFNTDTQYF. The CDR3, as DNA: TGTGCCAGCAGTGTACCGCGAGGGGGGCTCCGATTTAACACAGATACGCAGTATTTT.

The CDR3: CASSIGQGADTQYF. In nucleotides, the CDR3 is TGTGCCAGTAGCATTGGACAGGGGGCAGATACGCAGTATTTT. The J gene is TRBJ2-3, the V gene TRBV19; TRBD1 aligns across 10 bases. The CDR3 totals 14 residues. The V gene's germline CDR1 is LNHDA and CDR2 SQIVND (reference sequence). V dropped 6 bases and J dropped 4; count of bases not matched to a gene: 4.

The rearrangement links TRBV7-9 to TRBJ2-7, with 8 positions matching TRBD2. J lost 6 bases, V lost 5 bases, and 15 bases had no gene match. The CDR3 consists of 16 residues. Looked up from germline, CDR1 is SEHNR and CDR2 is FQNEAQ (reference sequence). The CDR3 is CASSLGRGTRSAEQYF. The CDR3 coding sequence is TGTGCCAGCAGCCTCGGGCGTGGGACTAGATCGGCCGAGCAGTACTTC.

CDR3 sequence (DNA): TGTGCCAGCAGCCTAGTCTTAGGGGACAGCGGAGGGGACTATGGCTACACCTTC. Protein sequence: CASSLVLGDSGGDYGYTF. The V and J genes are TRBV5-5 and TRBJ1-2; 7 nucleotides line up with TRBD1. V was clipped by 4 bases and J by 3 bases; unmatched bases: 18. The germline gives CDR1 SGHKS, CDR2 YYEKEE (reference sequence). The CDR3 contains 18 residues.

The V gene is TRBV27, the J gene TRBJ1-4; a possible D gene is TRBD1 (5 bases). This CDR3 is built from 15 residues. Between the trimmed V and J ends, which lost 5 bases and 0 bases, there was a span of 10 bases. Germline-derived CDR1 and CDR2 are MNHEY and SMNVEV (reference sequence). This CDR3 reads CASSGTGATNEKLFF. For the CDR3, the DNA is TGTGCCAGCAGTGGGACTGGAGCAACTAATGAAAAACTGTTTTTT.

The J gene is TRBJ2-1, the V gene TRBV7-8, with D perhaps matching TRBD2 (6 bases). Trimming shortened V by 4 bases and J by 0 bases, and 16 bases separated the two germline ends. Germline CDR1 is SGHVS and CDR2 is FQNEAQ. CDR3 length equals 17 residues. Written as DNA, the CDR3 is TGTGCCAGCAGCTATGCAATAGCGGCCAGCTCCTACAATGAGCAGTTCTTC. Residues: CASSYAIAASSYNEQFF.

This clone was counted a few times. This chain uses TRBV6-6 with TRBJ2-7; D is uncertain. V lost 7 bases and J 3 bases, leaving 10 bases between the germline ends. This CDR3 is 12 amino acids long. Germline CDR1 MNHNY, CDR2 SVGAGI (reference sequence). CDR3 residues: CASNNPIYEQYF. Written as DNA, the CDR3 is TGTGCCAGCAATAACCCCATCTACGAGCAGTACTTC.